This TCR beta chain was captured by sequencing in a study of multiple sclerosis patients with progressive multifocal leukoencephalopathy. Study observations and caveats: In most PML patients, TRB repertoires appeared less diverse by entropy.

Comment on this clone: Its cognate antigen is unknown.

V dropped 6 bases and J dropped 2; count of bases not matched to a gene: 7. The CDR3 spans 15 residues. CDR1 MNHEY and CDR2 SVGAGI come from the germline V gene. Indicated time point: time of PML onset. Spiked into each PCR were synthetic inline TR CDR3 controls of all V-J pairings. Sequencing was performed with immunoSEQ multiplex PCR; in TCRdb, only in-frame clones are kept and a portion is missing. The data show tens of thousands of clones, roughly 87% seen once. The chain links TRBV6-5 to TRBJ1-3, with 7 bases lining up with TRBD1. The input for sequencing was PBMCs, taken from a patient treated with natalizumab. The TCR sequence derives from a human donor with progressive multifocal leukoencephalopathy. The CDR3 region is CASRPTGEPGNTIYF. As DNA, the CDR3 is TGTGCCAGCAGACCAACAGGGGAACCTGGAAACACCATATATTTT.